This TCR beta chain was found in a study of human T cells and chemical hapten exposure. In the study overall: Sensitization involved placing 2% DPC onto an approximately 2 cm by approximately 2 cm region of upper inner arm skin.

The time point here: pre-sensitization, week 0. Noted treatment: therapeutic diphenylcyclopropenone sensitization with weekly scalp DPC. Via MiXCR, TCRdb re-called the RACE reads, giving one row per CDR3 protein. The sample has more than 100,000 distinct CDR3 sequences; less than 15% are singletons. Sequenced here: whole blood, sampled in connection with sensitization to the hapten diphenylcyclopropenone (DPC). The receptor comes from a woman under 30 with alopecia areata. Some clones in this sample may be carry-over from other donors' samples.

CDR3 sequence (DNA): TGCAGTGCTAGAGACAGACTAGCGGGGTATGAGCAGTTCTTC. Residues: CSARDRLAGYEQFF. The chain carries TRBV20-1 and TRBJ2-1; 11 bases match TRBD2. The CDR3 totals 14 residues. Unmatched junction bases numbered 3, after V lost 0 bases and J lost 8 bases. Per the germline V gene, CDR1 is DFQATT and CDR2 is SNEGSKA (reference sequence).